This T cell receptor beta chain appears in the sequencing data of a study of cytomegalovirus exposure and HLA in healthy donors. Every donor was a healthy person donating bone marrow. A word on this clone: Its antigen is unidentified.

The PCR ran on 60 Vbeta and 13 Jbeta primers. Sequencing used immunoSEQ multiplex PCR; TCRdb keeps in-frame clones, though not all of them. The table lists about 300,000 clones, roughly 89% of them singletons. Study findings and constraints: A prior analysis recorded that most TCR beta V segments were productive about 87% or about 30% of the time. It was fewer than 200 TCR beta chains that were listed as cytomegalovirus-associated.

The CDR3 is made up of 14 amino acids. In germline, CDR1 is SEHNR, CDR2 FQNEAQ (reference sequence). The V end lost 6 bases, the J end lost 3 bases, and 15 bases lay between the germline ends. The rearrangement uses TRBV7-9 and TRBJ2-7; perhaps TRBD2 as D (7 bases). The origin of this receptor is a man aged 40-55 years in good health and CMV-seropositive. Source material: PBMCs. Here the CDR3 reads CASRGAGDVYEQYF. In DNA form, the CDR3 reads TGTGCCAGCAGGGGGGCGGGGGATGTCTACGAGCAGTACTTC. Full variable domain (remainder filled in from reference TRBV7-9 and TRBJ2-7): DTGVSQNPRHKITKRGQNVTFRCDPISEHNRLYWYRQTLGQGPEFLTYFQNEAQLEKSRLLSDRFSAERPKGSFSTLEIQRTEQGDSAMYLCASRGAGDVYEQYFGPGTRLTVT.